This TCR beta chain was retrieved from a study of response to subunit inactivated influenza vaccine. General study results and limits: Each seasonal influenza vaccination recruits few new T cells, the authors suggested.

In the case of this clonotype: Antigen specificity is unknown.

TCRdb processed the RT-PCR reads anew with MiXCR; each CDR3 protein has one entry. The sample yields hundreds of thousands of distinct CDR3 sequences, 13% to 15% seen once. The CDR3 loop spans 14 amino acids. V lost 2 bases and J 0 bases, leaving 9 bases between the germline ends. The germline V gene has CDR1 SGHKS and CDR2 YYEKEE (reference sequence). The sequence came from a man between 45 and 60 years old who received an inactivated influenza vaccine. This chain links TRBV5-5 with TRBJ2-7; D is unclear. Sequenced material: PBMCs from blood, taken approximately 15 days before vaccination. In DNA form, the CDR3 reads TGTGCCAGCAGCTTCTCACAGAGCTCCTACGAGCAGTACTTC. Its protein is CASSFSQSSYEQYF. Variable domain in full (rest from reference TRBV5-5 and TRBJ2-7): DAGVTQSPTHLIKTRGQQVTLRCSPISGHKSVSWYQQVLGQGPQFIFQYYEKEERGRGNFPDRFSARQFPNYSSELNVNALLLGDSALYLCASSFSQSSYEQYFGPGTRLTVT.